This section outlines one TCR beta chain sequence together with its context. The method was immunoSEQ multiplex PCR; TCRdb's version includes in-frame clones alone and lacks a portion of them. The table lists 100,000 to 150,000 clones, nearly 90% of them singletons, with roughly 3.2% in the top ten. These data are taken from a study of control samples from healthy donors and cancer patients. This CDR3 has 16 residues. The junction had 7 bases not matched to a gene; V was cut back by 5 bases and J by 5 bases. Germline loops: CDR1 MNHNY, CDR2 SVGAGI (reference sequence). The chain uses TRBV6-6 and TRBJ2-5, with TRBD2 matching over 14 bases. What was sequenced was blood. The sequence derives from a man over 45 in good health. In DNA form, the CDR3 reads TGTGCCAGCAGTCCCAGGACTAGCGGGGGGAGGGAGACCCAGTACTTC. Its protein is CASSPRTSGGRETQYF.